The next 14 T cell receptor beta chains were all read from a single sample in a study of T cell repertoires in aging, cancer and after chemotherapy. Amplification of TCR beta used genomic DNA extracted from peripheral blood. A mixed TRB-A/B primer pool amplified rearranged TRB by multiplex touch-down PCR. Via MiXCR, TCRdb re-called the multiplex PCR reads, giving one row per CDR3 protein. The sample shows over 6,000 distinct CDR3 sequences, 35% to 45% of them seen only once. The specimen sequenced was blood. These receptors came from a human donor in good health.

This rearrangement joins TRBV7-2 to TRBJ2-7; possible D gene TRBD1, 6 bases. Trimming left V 1 base short and J 2 bases short, with 9 bases between. CDR3 length: 14 amino acids. Germline V gene sequence: CDR1 SGHTA, CDR2 FQGNSA. The CDR3 nucleotides are TGTGCCAGCAGCTTAGGGACAGTGACCTACGAGCAGTACTTC. It is translated as CASSLGTVTYEQYF.

The rearrangement uses TRBV10-3 and TRBJ2-5; tentatively, D is TRBD1 or TRBD2 (6 bases each). Germline-derived CDR1 and CDR2 are ENHRY and SYGVKD. Trimming shortened V by 6 bases and J by 5 bases, and 13 bases separated the two germline ends. CDR3 length: 13 residues. The CDR3 sequence is CAIRKGGGETQYF. The CDR3 DNA follows: TGTGCCATCAGGAAGGGGGGTGGGGAGACCCAGTACTTC.

This clonotype is labeled medium-sized. The J gene is TRBJ1-4, the V gene TRBV11-3; D uncertain. The CDR3 is 13 amino acids. CDR1 and CDR2 (germline): SGHNT, YENEEA. The V gene lost 4 bases and the J gene lost 4 bases, with 7 bases spanning the gap. The CDR3 DNA reads TGTGCCAGCAGCTCGAACGTTAATGAAAAACTGTTTTTT. Translated: CASSSNVNEKLFF.

The CDR3 reads CSVEEDKNTEAFF. In nucleotides, the CDR3 is TGCAGCGTTGAAGAGGATAAGAACACTGAAGCTTTCTTT. The chain has TRBV29-1 and TRBJ1-1; D is unclear. Trimming removed 0 bases from V and 1 base from J, with 6 bases in between. The CDR3 contains 13 residues. Germline V gene data show CDR1 as SQVTM and CDR2 as ANQGSEA. Full variable domain (missing parts from reference TRBV29-1 and TRBJ1-1): SAVISQKPSRDICQRGTSLTIQCQVDSQVTMMFWYRQQPGQSLTLIATANQGSEATYESGFVIDKFPISRPNLTFSTLTVSNMSPEDSSIYLCSVEEDKNTEAFFGQGTRLTVV.

The chain has TRBV6-5 and TRBJ1-2, with D possibly TRBD1 on 5 matching bases. CDR1 and CDR2 (germline): MNHEY, SVGAGI. Trimming cost V 7 bases and J 3 bases, with 12 bases left between them. There are 13 residues in the CDR3. CDR3 nucleotide sequence: TGTGCCAGCAAAAAGGGGTTTTACTATGGCTACACCTTC. Protein: CASKKGFYYGYTF.

This chain links TRBV19 with TRBJ1-5, with TRBD1 identical over 8 bases. V lost 3 bases, J lost 5 bases, and 0 bases stayed unmatched. This CDR3 comprises 13 residues. Germline CDR1 LNHDA, CDR2 SQIVND (reference sequence). The CDR3 coding sequence is TGTGCCAGTAGTATGGACAGGGATCAGCCCCAGCATTTT. It specifies CASSMDRDQPQHF.

The chain has TRBV7-9 and TRBJ2-3; D gene uncertain. Trimming shortened V by 1 base and J by 0 bases, and 14 bases separated the two germline ends. Looked up from germline, CDR1 is SEHNR and CDR2 is FQNEAQ (reference sequence). This CDR3 has 17 residues. The CDR3 nucleotides are TGTGCCAGCAGCTTAGTACATGCGAGAAGTAGCACAGATACGCAGTATTTT. Its translation: CASSLVHARSSTDTQYF.

The rearrangement links TRBV7-3 to TRBJ1-1, with D perhaps matching TRBD1 (6 bases). This CDR3 is 14 amino acids long. Trimming took 5 bases from V and 3 from J, leaving 13 bases between them. The germline gives CDR1 SGHTA, CDR2 FQGTGA. The CDR3 sequence is CASSPFRGDTEAFF. In DNA form, the CDR3 reads TGTGCCAGCAGCCCGTTCAGGGGTGACACTGAAGCTTTCTTT.

This clonotype was observed a few times. This chain connects TRBV10-3 to TRBJ2-5; 11 bases line up with TRBD2. This CDR3 is built from 14 residues. Germline CDR1 is ENHRY and CDR2 is SYGVKD. V was clipped by 7 bases and J by 2 bases; unmatched bases: 3. The CDR3 sequence is CAINSGGGQETQYF. The CDR3 DNA reads as TGTGCCATCAATAGCGGGGGGGGTCAAGAGACCCAGTACTTC.

The chain couples TRBV27 to TRBJ1-5, with 7 bases aligning to TRBD1. CDR3 length: 17 residues. V trimming: 2 bases; J trimming: 4 bases; junction bases outside the gene matches: 11. Germline-derived CDR1 and CDR2 are MNHEY and SMNVEV (reference sequence). CDR3 loop: CASSLKSSTGRNQPQHF. The CDR3, as DNA: TGTGCCAGCAGTTTAAAGTCCTCGACAGGGAGGAATCAGCCCCAGCATTTT.

Only one count was recorded for this clonotype. The chain employs TRBV5-5 and TRBJ1-4, with D perhaps matching TRBD1 (5 bases). Germline CDR1 reads SGHKS; CDR2 reads YYEKEE (reference sequence). The length of the CDR3 is 14 residues. V lost 4 bases and J lost 5, with 12 bases in between. The CDR3 is CASSRGGGNEKLFF. The CDR3 DNA reads as TGTGCCAGCAGCCGCGGGGGTGGGAATGAAAAACTGTTTTTT.

By sample fraction, this clonotype is medium-sized. The rearrangement joins TRBV29-1 to TRBJ2-3; 9 nucleotides match TRBD1. Germline V gene sequence: CDR1 SQVTM, CDR2 ANQGSEA. The CDR3 is 14 residues long. The V and J ends lost 7 bases and 4 bases, in that order; junction bases with no gene match: 9. CDR3 sequence (DNA): TGCAGCGCAAGGGACAGGGAGAGGGCAGATACGCAGTATTTT. The encoded protein is CSARDRERADTQYF.

This clonotype has just a few counts. The V gene is TRBV27, the J gene TRBJ1-5, with 7 bases that match TRBD1. Germline values: CDR1 MNHEY, CDR2 SMNVEV (reference sequence). The CDR3 loop spans 15 amino acids. V trimming: 6 bases; J trimming: 7 bases; junction bases outside the gene matches: 12. CDR3 DNA sequence: TGTGCCAGCAGCTCAGACAGGGCGGTCAGGCAGCCCCAGCATTTT. It is translated as CASSSDRAVRQPQHF.

This clonotype was detected a few times. The rearrangement links TRBV27 to TRBJ2-3; 12 bases align to TRBD2. The V gene's germline CDR1 is MNHEY and CDR2 SMNVEV (reference sequence). The CDR3 contains 18 residues. V gave up 2 bases and J gave up 5 bases; unmatched junction bases: 11. The CDR3 sequence: CASSLGLLAGGRKDTQYF. The CDR3 DNA sequence: TGTGCCAGCAGTTTAGGCCTACTAGCGGGGGGCCGGAAAGATACGCAGTATTTT.